The present TCR beta chain was sequenced within a study of shared clonotypes between healthy human individuals. With regard to this clone: No antigen is known for it.

Broader study findings: There were few donors, and this limited the genetic and exposure-history diversity represented.

V was clipped by 4 bases and J by 7 bases; unmatched bases: 10. The CDR3 consists of 16 residues. CDR1 is SGHDT, CDR2 YYEEEE, per germline. A roughly 200 ng quantity of DNA, 25,000 to 35,000 T cell genomes, went into the sorted-subset replicate PCRs. Assay: immunoSEQ multiplex PCR; the TCRdb copy retains only in-frame clones and omits some. This table holds roughly 320,000 clones, over 75% found once. Sequenced sample: memory CD8+ T cells sorted from blood. Subset given: CD45RO+ cells pooled with CCR7-negative TemRA cells. The chain links TRBV5-6 to TRBJ2-2; 10 bases fit TRBD2. The receptor was isolated from a man between 18 and 29 years old in good health. CDR3 nucleotides: TGTGCCAGCAGCGTCGCGCTAGCGGGAGCGGGCGGGGAGCTGTTTTTT. Its protein product is CASSVALAGAGGELFF.